This entry lists 24 T cell receptor beta chains sequenced from one sample in a study of T cell responses to AZD1222 COVID-19 vaccine (dated by TCRdb to 2020 to 2023). Receptor amplification or capture employed the immunoSEQ multiplex PCR assay. TCRdb re-hosts the immuneACCESS table, in-frame sequences only. Its copies lack some clones; in the studies checked, an unresolved V gene accounts for under half of them, and the cause for the rest is not known. Present in this sample are 100,000 to 150,000 clones, more than 70% of which were seen just once. The top ten constitute approximately 15% of the sample. The time point label on this specimen signifies: about 28 days (+/-7) after the second vaccine dose. This specimen was peripheral blood, taken 28 days after the second AZD1222 dose. These receptors were obtained from an adult who received the AZD1222 COVID-19 vaccine.

The chain recombines TRBV11-2 with TRBJ2-1; D might be TRBD2 (6 bases). The CDR3 is made up of 15 amino acids. The V and J ends lost 6 bases and 6 bases respectively, with 18 bases between them. The germline V gene has CDR1 SGHAT and CDR2 FQNNGV. The CDR3 DNA reads TGTGCCAGCAGGTGGGTGGGGACTTCAGGCAATGAGCAGTTCTTC. Residues: CASRWVGTSGNEQFF.

This clone has a handful of counts. The chain uses TRBV7-6 and TRBJ2-5; 11 bases match TRBD2. With V trimmed by 3 bases and J by 0 bases, 3 bases remained unmatched. This CDR3 contains 16 residues. CDR1 and CDR2 (germline): SGHVS, FNYEAQ. CDR3 nucleotides: TGTGCCAGCAGCTTGAGACTAGCGGGGTACCAAGAGACCCAGTACTTC. Protein: CASSLRLAGYQETQYF. Variable domain in full (rest from reference TRBV7-6 and TRBJ2-5): GAGVSQSPRYKVTKRGQDVALRCDPISGHVSLYWYRQALGQGPEFLTYFNYEAQQDKSGLPNDRFSAERPEGSISTLTIQRTEQRDSAMYRCASSLRLAGYQETQYFGPGTRLLVL.

The chain combines TRBV24-1 with TRBJ2-7, with D unresolved. This CDR3 spans 13 amino acids. Germline V gene sequence: CDR1 KGHDR, CDR2 SFDVKD. V dropped 2 bases and J dropped 5 bases, with 9 bases sitting between them. Here the CDR3 DNA reads TGTGCCACCAGTGATTCCGGTCTTGACGAGCAGTACTTC. Encoded protein: CATSDSGLDEQYF.

The chain joins TRBV20-1 to TRBJ1-3; D call uncertain. Germline V CDR1 and CDR2: DFQATT, SNEGSKA (reference sequence). The CDR3 spans 11 residues. In DNA form, the CDR3 reads TGCAGCGGAGGGACTGGAAACACCATATATTTT. As protein: CSGGTGNTIYF.

The chain links TRBV12-3 or TRBV12-4 to TRBJ1-1; D remains ambiguous. The ends were cut back, 5 bases at V and 4 bases at J, with 5 bases in the middle. This CDR3 region has 11 residues. Here the CDR3 reads CASSRVTEAFF. The CDR3 DNA follows: TGTGCCAGCAGTCGGGTCACTGAAGCTTTCTTT.

This clone was detected a few times. This chain uses TRBV10-3 with TRBJ2-5; D gene uncertain. The CDR3 spans 16 residues. V was clipped by 0 bases and J by 1 base, with 12 bases between them. CDR1 ENHRY and CDR2 SYGVKD come from the germline V gene. The CDR3 protein is CAISESRTSPQETQYF. CDR3 coding DNA: TGTGCCATCAGTGAGTCGAGGACCTCACCCCAAGAGACCCAGTACTTC.

V and J are TRBV6-2 or TRBV6-3 and TRBJ1-2; 7 nucleotides match TRBD1. Germline V gene sequence: CDR1 MNHEY, CDR2 SVGEGT. After removal of 0 bases from V and 2 bases from J, the junction contained 6 bases not matched to a gene. CDR3 size: 16 residues. The chain's CDR3 is CASSYSKGAGNYGYTF. Here the CDR3 DNA reads TGTGCCAGCAGTTACTCCAAGGGGGCAGGGAACTATGGCTACACCTTC.

V gene TRBV2 combines with J gene TRBJ2-3; the match to TRBD2 covers 7 bases. Germline assignment: CDR1 SNHLY and CDR2 FYNNEI. The CDR3 contains 14 residues. Losses at the gene ends were 6 bases for V and 4 bases for J; bases not matched to a gene: 7. The CDR3 sequence is CASRDWDYSDTQYF. CDR3 in DNA: TGTGCCAGCAGGGACTGGGACTACTCAGATACGCAGTATTTT. Looking up the rest from reference TRBV2 and TRBJ2-3 gives the full variable domain: EPEVTQTPSHQVTQMGQEVILRCVPISNHLYFYWYRQILGQKVEFLVSFYNNEISEKSEIFDDQFSVERPDGSNFTLKIRSTKLEDSAMYFCASRDWDYSDTQYFGPGTRLTVL.

Sample share makes this clone medium-sized. The chain couples TRBV3-1 (or the pseudogene TRBV3-2) to TRBJ2-3; TRBD2 matches at 8 bases. CDR1 is LGHDT, CDR2 YNNKEL, per germline (reference sequence). The ends lost 0 bases at V and 2 bases at J; junction bases unmatched: 10. This CDR3 is 18 amino acids long. This CDR3 is CASSQDLGGGHFTDTQYF. Here the CDR3 DNA reads TGTGCCAGCAGCCAAGATCTCGGGGGGGGGCATTTCACAGATACGCAGTATTTT.

This rearrangement joins TRBV10-2 to TRBJ1-1; 10 bases line up with TRBD1. Trimming cost V 4 bases and J 4 bases; bases outside gene matches: 12. CDR3 length equals 17 residues. The germline V gene encodes CDR1 WSHSY and CDR2 SAAADI. In DNA form, the CDR3 reads TGCGCCAGCAGTGCAACCGGGACAGGGGATGGGGGCACTGAAGCTTTCTTT. It specifies CASSATGTGDGGTEAFF.

The rearrangement uses TRBV21-1 and TRBJ2-7; the D segment call TRBD1 is taken from the table without a DNA check. TRBV21-1 is a recognized pseudogene. The CDR3 covers 15 residues. The CDR3 here is CASSKGTGVLCEQYF. DNA for the CDR3: TGTGCCAGCAGCAAAGGGACAGGGGTGTTGTGCGAGCAGTACTTC.

The chain has TRBV6-5 and TRBJ1-1; 7 bases map to TRBD1. CDR1 and CDR2 from the germline V gene are MNHEY and SVGAGI. Losses at the gene ends were 0 bases for V and 0 bases for J; bases not matched to a gene: 1. The CDR3 is 15 amino acids. Here the CDR3 reads CASSYSTGMNTEAFF. CDR3 nucleotide sequence: TGTGCCAGCAGTTACTCGACAGGGATGAACACTGAAGCTTTCTTT.

This sequence joins TRBV7-9 and TRBJ2-5; 7 nucleotides line up with TRBD1. Losses at the gene ends were 5 bases for V and 1 base for J; bases not matched to a gene: 10. The CDR3 spans 16 residues. Germline values: CDR1 SEHNR, CDR2 FQNEAQ (reference sequence). CDR3 DNA sequence: TGTGCCAGCAGCCTAACCGGGACAGTAACCCAAGAGACCCAGTACTTC. This encodes CASSLTGTVTQETQYF.

J is TRBJ2-1 and V is TRBV5-1, with D maybe TRBD2 (6 bases). In germline, CDR1 is SGHRS, CDR2 YFSETQ. The CDR3 contains 16 residues. The V end was cut by 4 bases, the J end by 5 bases, with 19 bases between. Here the CDR3 DNA reads TGCGCCAGCAGCCATACGTTGGGACTTGGGAACAATGAGCAGTTCTTC. Protein sequence: CASSHTLGLGNNEQFF. Using reference TRBV5-1 and TRBJ2-1 for the parts outside the CDR3, the full variable domain is KAGVTQTPRYLIKTRGQQVTLSCSPISGHRSVSWYQQTPGQGLQFLFEYFSETQRNKGNFPGRFSGRQFSNSRSEMNVSTLELGDSALYLCASSHTLGLGNNEQFFGPGTRLTVL.

The rearrangement links TRBV19 to TRBJ1-1; D remains ambiguous. From germline, CDR1 is LNHDA and CDR2 SQIVND (reference sequence). The CDR3 sequence is 13 residues long. V lost 3 bases, J lost 8 bases, and 13 bases lay in between. The CDR3 region has the DNA TGTGCCAGTAGTATCGACTCTGCGGGAGAAGCTTTCTTT. This sequence encodes CASSIDSAGEAFF.

The chain couples TRBV5-6 to TRBJ1-6; D is unclear. Germline V gene lookup returns CDR1 SGHDT and CDR2 YYEEEE. V was shortened by 2 bases and J by 0 bases, with 9 bases between the two germline ends. The CDR3 is 16 residues long. In nucleotides, the CDR3 is TGTGCCAGCAGCTTCGGACCTAACTCCTATAATTCACCCCTCCACTTT. It yields the protein CASSFGPNSYNSPLHF.

The rearrangement uses TRBV19 and TRBJ2-2; 10 nucleotides match TRBD1. The germline CDR1 and CDR2 sequences are LNHDA and SQIVND (reference sequence). This CDR3 is 18 amino acids long. The junction had 15 bases not matched to a gene; V was cut back by 6 bases and J by 5 bases. In DNA form, the CDR3 reads TGTGCCAGTAGCCCCGACAGGGGGCTTACGGATCGAACCGGGGAGCTGTTTTTT. It specifies CASSPDRGLTDRTGELFF.

The chain links TRBV29-1 to TRBJ1-1; TRBD1 might be the D (5 bases). Germline CDR1 SQVTM, CDR2 ANQGSEA. Trimming left V 4 bases short and J 0 bases short, with 9 bases between. The CDR3 runs 13 residues. The CDR3 DNA follows: TGCAGCGTTGCGACACAGGTGAACACTGAAGCTTTCTTT. Its protein is CSVATQVNTEAFF.

CDR3 region: CASSLTSGRIDTQYF. DNA for the CDR3: TGTGCCAGCAGCTTGACGAGCGGGAGAATCGATACGCAGTATTTT. The gene calls are TRBV5-8 and TRBJ2-3; 8 bases agree with TRBD2. Germline CDR1 reads SGHTS; CDR2 reads YDEGEE. The CDR3 spans 15 residues. V lost 1 base, J lost 6 bases, and 7 bases stayed unmatched. The variable domain in full, with the rest retrieved from reference TRBV5-8 and TRBJ2-3, is EAGVTQSPTHLIKTRGQQATLRCSPISGHTSVYWYQQALGLGLQFLLWYDEGEERNRGNFPPRFSGRQFPNYSSELNVNALELEDSALYLCASSLTSGRIDTQYFGPGTRLTVL.

The CDR3 is CASSLSSADRSTIYF. DNA of the CDR3: TGTGCCAGCAGCTTATCATCCGCCGACCGGAGCACCATATATTTT. The chain is built from TRBV7-9 and TRBJ1-3; D gene ambiguous. The CDR3 has 15 amino acids. Germline loops: CDR1 SEHNR, CDR2 FQNEAQ (reference sequence). The germline V and J ends were trimmed by 2 bases and 9 bases, with 17 bases remaining between them. Looking up the rest from reference TRBV7-9 and TRBJ1-3 gives the full variable domain: DTGVSQNPRHKITKRGQNVTFRCDPISEHNRLYWYRQTLGQGPEFLTYFQNEAQLEKSRLLSDRFSAERPKGSFSTLEIQRTEQGDSAMYLCASSLSSADRSTIYFGEGSWLTVV.

The V gene is TRBV28, the J gene TRBJ1-4, with D unclear. Per the germline V gene, CDR1 is MDHEN and CDR2 is SYDVKM. V was pared by 10 bases and J by 8 bases, with 17 bases between. CDR3 length: 13 residues. The CDR3 region is CATTTNLGEKLFF. Here the CDR3 DNA reads TGTGCCACTACAACGAATCTTGGCGAAAAACTGTTTTTT. Complete variable domain (other parts from reference TRBV28 and TRBJ1-4): DVKVTQSSRYLVKRTGEKVFLECVQDMDHENMFWYRQDPGLGLRLIYFSYDVKMKEKGDIPEGYSVSREKKERFSLILESASTNQTSMYLCATTTNLGEKLFFGSGTQLSVL.

The J gene is TRBJ1-3, the V gene TRBV6-5; D is undetermined. The CDR3 has 13 amino acids. V lost 0 bases, J lost 4 bases, and 4 bases lay in between. CDR1 is MNHEY and CDR2 is SVGAGI in the germline V gene. The CDR3 nucleotides read TGTGCCAGCAGTTACTCGCGGGGAAACACCATATATTTT. Its protein product is CASSYSRGNTIYF.

The chain carries TRBV4-1 and TRBJ1-4; D is uncertain. The CDR3 has 15 residues. V was trimmed by 1 base and J by 2 bases, leaving 8 bases between them. The germline V gene encodes CDR1 MGHRA and CDR2 YSYEKL. DNA for the CDR3: TGCGCCAGCAGCCAAGTCGGGGAGACTAATGAAAAACTGTTTTTT. It specifies CASSQVGETNEKLFF.

The rearrangement joins TRBV19 to TRBJ2-1; D could derive from TRBD1 or TRBD2 (5 bases each). The CDR3 consists of 14 residues. The V end was cut by 7 bases, the J end by 3 bases, with 13 bases between. CDR1 LNHDA and CDR2 SQIVND come from the germline V gene (reference sequence). In DNA form, the CDR3 reads TGTGCCAGTACCCGGGCAGGGAGCTACAATGAGCAGTTCTTC. Its translation: CASTRAGSYNEQFF.